This TCR beta chain originates from a study of T cell repertoires in cytomegalovirus infection. Study summary: Public TCR beta signature analysis indicated the presence of both CMV infection and matching HLA type.

Regarding this clonotype: Its matching antigen is unknown.

The CDR3 totals 17 residues. The V and J ends lost 0 bases and 10 bases, in that order; junction bases with no gene match: 11. Germline V gives CDR1 SGHNT, CDR2 YYREEE (reference sequence). TCRdb re-derived calls from the reads in MiXCR, one entry per CDR3 protein. The sample lists fewer than 1,000,000 distinct CDR3 sequences, roughly 30% occurring once. This specimen was cultured CD8+ T cells from PBMCs, taken from culture after CMV antigen stimulation. The origin of this receptor is a human donor in good health (CMV status not recorded). Some clones in this sample may be carry-over from other donors' samples. J is TRBJ2-1 and V is TRBV5-4; the match to TRBD2 covers 12 bases. CDR3 DNA sequence: TGTGCCAGCAGCTTGGTCCTCGGACTAGCGGGGTTCGAAGAGCAGTTCTTC. Translated: CASSLVLGLAGFEEQFF.